The rows below give T cell receptor beta chains drawn from one sample of a study of blood T cell repertoires in COVID-19. This table comes from immunoSEQ multiplex PCR, and its TCRdb copy is limited to in-frame clones, with some not included. The table lists 200,000 to 300,000 clones, over 85% of them singletons. The material sequenced was PBMCs or T cells enriched from blood (not recorded which). These receptors originate from a woman aged 25 to 39 with acute COVID-19. Both conserved end residues are part of each CDR3.

>TRBV19|TRBJ2-2
CASSRKTGSTGELFF
>TRBV5-6|TRBJ1-2
CASSFGTGGGGYTF
>TRBV5-1|TRBJ2-5
CASSPGQGRGQETQYF
>TRBV9|TRBJ2-4
CASSPPTGTGLLAKNIQYF
>TRBV7-3|TRBJ2-3
CASSLAGSDTQYF
>TRBV29-1|TRBJ2-7
CSVWDRAKYEQYF
>TRBV28|TRBJ2-2
CASRAGQGVNTGELFF
>TRBV6-4|TRBJ2-3
CASSQSGGRDTQYF
>TRBV30|TRBJ1-6
CAWKFRGHNSPLHF
>TRBV28|TRBJ1-5
CASWGGLFGNQPQHF
>TRBV6-5|TRBJ2-7
CASTSGYEQYF
>TRBV7-2|TRBJ2-1
CASSLERRGEQFF
>TRBV19|TRBJ1-1
CACDRGRNTEAFF
>TRBV6-5|TRBJ2-5
CASRQNRVVETQYF
>TRBV9|TRBJ2-7
CASSAGGDGHEQYF
>TRBV10-1|TRBJ2-7
CASSAGGGTYEQYF
>TRBV30|TRBJ1-2
CAWSKGAKGYTF
>TRBV19|TRBJ2-2
CASSLGRDGELFF
>TRBV7-9|TRBJ1-6
CASSLDRGYNSPLHF
>TRBV30|TRBJ2-7
CAWSRAPGQGILSYEQYF
>TRBV13|TRBJ2-3
CASSVRGAGGRSYSTDTQYF
>TRBV18|TRBJ1-1
CASSLGQETEAFF
>TRBV15|TRBJ1-1
CATSRHRNTEAFF
>TRBV2|TRBJ2-5
CASFRGGETQYF
>TRBV7-8|TRBJ1-2
CASSWTATNYGYTF
>TRBV4-1|TRBJ1-1
CASSQSQGVSTEAFF
>TRBV11-3|TRBJ2-7
CASSLRGGTYEQYF
>TRBV19|TRBJ1-3
CASSPGDRINTIYF
>TRBV28|TRBJ1-5
CASSLGGGNQPQHF
>TRBV7-9|TRBJ2-2
CASSRQGFTGELFF
>TRBV5-6|TRBJ1-6
CASSEAISDSPLHF
>TRBV7-6|TRBJ1-6
CASSPELGSPLHF
>TRBV3-1/TRBV3-2|TRBJ1-6
CASSPPQGDRARSPLHF